The source of this TCR beta chain is a study of cytomegalovirus exposure and HLA in healthy donors. In the PCR, 60 Vbeta and 13 Jbeta primers were used. The repertoire was sequenced with immunoSEQ multiplex PCR; TCRdb's copy has only in-frame clones and lacks some. The sample has about 190,000 clones, approximately 78% seen once. This clonotype was obtained from a woman between 18 and 29 years old in good health and CMV-seronegative. Specimen: PBMCs.

CDR3 sequence: CASSLSRLTAYEQYF. CDR3 nucleotide sequence: TGTGCCAGCAGTTTATCCCGATTAACCGCCTACGAGCAGTACTTC. V gene TRBV27 combines with J gene TRBJ2-5; no clear D. The end of the DNA fits TRBJ2-7 better, so the J call may be wrong. Germline CDR1 reads MNHEY; CDR2 reads SMNVEV (reference sequence). The CDR3 has 15 residues.